The 28 T cell receptor beta chains presented below share a single source sample, sequenced in a study of blood T cells in healthy people across ages. Alongside a J-beta primer mix, a sample-barcoded 5' primer served in a second PCR lasting about 7 to 12 cycles. TCRdb passed the 5' RACE reads through MiXCR, listing each CDR3 protein once. The sample consists of around 1,800,000 distinct CDR3 sequences, around 40% of them appearing once. Sample: blood. The source of these receptors is a human donor in good health.

The rearrangement uses TRBV2 and TRBJ2-7; 7 nucleotides agree with TRBD2. This CDR3 has 15 amino acids. The germline V gene has CDR1 SNHLY and CDR2 FYNNEI. J was trimmed by 1 base and V by 3 bases; bases with no gene match: 6. The CDR3 protein is CASSDGLAVSYEQYF. CDR3 DNA sequence: TGTGCCAGCAGTGACGGTCTAGCGGTATCCTACGAGCAGTACTTC.

The chain combines TRBV27 with TRBJ2-4; 10 nucleotides align to TRBD1. The DNA end is a closer match to TRBJ2-7, so the J assignment may be wrong. Germline V gene data show CDR1 as MNHEY and CDR2 as SMNVEV (reference sequence). The CDR3 loop spans 17 amino acids. The CDR3 loop is CASSLKKTGTGEYEQYF. The CDR3 DNA reads TGTGCCAGCAGTTTAAAAAAAACCGGGACAGGGGAATACGAGCAGTACTTC.

This clonotype appeared a few times. The chain combines TRBV7-9 with TRBJ2-2; unclear D gene. Germline V gene lookup returns CDR1 SEHNR and CDR2 FQNEAQ (reference sequence). The length of the CDR3 is 14 residues. V was shortened by 2 bases and J by 4 bases, with 8 bases between the two germline ends. CDR3 protein: CASSLMQATGELFF. The CDR3 region has the DNA TGTGCCAGCAGCTTAATGCAAGCCACCGGGGAGCTGTTTTTT.

The chain links TRBV29-1 to TRBJ2-2, with 7 bases matching TRBD1. With 4 bases clipped from V and 6 bases from J, the junction kept 14 bases outside the gene matches. This CDR3 spans 16 amino acids. The germline gives CDR1 SQVTM, CDR2 ANQGSEA. CDR3 protein: CSVGKNRGMGAGELFF. The CDR3 DNA reads TGCAGCGTTGGAAAGAACAGGGGTATGGGGGCCGGGGAGCTGTTTTTT.

V gene TRBV10-3 combines with J gene TRBJ1-5; D not resolved. Germline lookup yields CDR1 ENHRY and CDR2 SYGVKD. The CDR3 totals 13 residues. Deletions cut 0 bases from V and 4 bases from J, with 4 bases between. This CDR3 is CAISESFNQPQHF. CDR3 sequence (DNA): TGTGCCATCAGTGAGTCCTTTAATCAGCCCCAGCATTTT.

This clonotype was observed a handful of times. The J gene is TRBJ2-1, the V gene TRBV9; 7 bases are a match to TRBD1. The CDR3 extends over 16 amino acids. V shed 0 bases, J shed 8 bases, and the junction held 11 bases outside the gene matches. Germline V lookup: CDR1 SGDLS, CDR2 YYNGEE. The CDR3 DNA reads as TGTGCCAGCAGCGTAGATCGGCAGGGGGTCACCGATGAGCAGTTCTTC. This sequence encodes CASSVDRQGVTDEQFF.

This clonotype was found a few times. This chain links TRBV28 with TRBJ2-5; 7 positions match TRBD2. Trimming took 2 bases from V and 3 from J; bases not matched to a gene: 9. The CDR3 is 16 amino acids. The germline V gene encodes CDR1 MDHEN and CDR2 SYDVKM. The CDR3 region is CASSLTGLPTKETQYF. The CDR3, as DNA: TGTGCCAGCAGTTTAACGGGACTACCTACGAAAGAGACCCAGTACTTC.

This chain uses TRBV7-2 with TRBJ2-3; 10 bases match TRBD2. The CDR3 totals 16 residues. Germline V gene sequence: CDR1 SGHTA, CDR2 FQGNSA. V shed 1 base and J 2 bases; nucleotides not matched to a gene: 3. The CDR3 loop is CASSLVLAGVTDTQYF. The CDR3 nucleotides read TGTGCCAGCAGCTTAGTTCTAGCGGGAGTCACAGATACGCAGTATTTT.

The V call is TRBV5-1, the J call TRBJ2-1; D ambiguous. The CDR3 is 16 amino acids. CDR1 and CDR2 (germline): SGHRS, YFSETQ. Between the trimmed V and J ends, which lost 0 bases and 5 bases, there was a span of 15 bases. CDR3 sequence: CASSLGVGLLDNEQFF. For the CDR3, the DNA is TGCGCCAGCAGCTTGGGGGTAGGGCTCCTGGACAATGAGCAGTTCTTC. Using reference TRBV5-1 and TRBJ2-1 for the parts outside the CDR3, the full variable domain is KAGVTQTPRYLIKTRGQQVTLSCSPISGHRSVSWYQQTPGQGLQFLFEYFSETQRNKGNFPGRFSGRQFSNSRSEMNVSTLELGDSALYLCASSLGVGLLDNEQFFGPGTRLTVL.

The V and J genes are TRBV7-2 and TRBJ2-5, with a possible D match to TRBD1 (6 bases). With 5 bases removed from V and 5 bases from J, the gap between germline ends came to 21 bases. From germline, CDR1 is SGHTA and CDR2 FQGNSA. The CDR3 is 16 amino acids. CDR3: CASSPPGHRDGETQYF. The CDR3 nucleotides are TGTGCCAGCAGCCCTCCGGGACACCGCGATGGGGAGACCCAGTACTTC.

The chain carries TRBV9 and TRBJ2-4; D is perhaps TRBD1 (6 bases). Per the germline V gene, CDR1 is SGDLS and CDR2 is YYNGEE. This CDR3 has 15 amino acids. Trimming took 3 bases from V and 13 from J, leaving 23 bases between them. CDR3 DNA sequence: TGTGCCAGCAGCGAGGTTAGCACAGGGTACAATGAGCAGTACTTC. As protein: CASSEVSTGYNEQYF.

The V gene is TRBV20-1, the J gene TRBJ2-1; D remains unclear. The germline CDR1 and CDR2 sequences are DFQATT and SNEGSKA (reference sequence). The CDR3 loop spans 14 amino acids. V lost 6 bases to trimming and J lost 3 bases, with 15 bases between them. The CDR3 is CSALEPLIYNEQFF. CDR3 nucleotide sequence: TGCAGTGCCCTTGAGCCCCTGATCTACAATGAGCAGTTCTTC.

This clonotype was seen more than once but under ten times. The chain couples TRBV4-1 to TRBJ1-4; possible D gene TRBD1, 5 bases. Trimming left V 2 bases short and J 10 bases short, with 20 bases between. The CDR3 runs 16 residues. The germline V gene has CDR1 MGHRA and CDR2 YSYEKL. The CDR3 is CASSQRGTQGIGKLFF. CDR3 nucleotide sequence: TGCGCCAGCAGCCAAAGAGGGACTCAGGGCATAGGAAAACTGTTTTTT.

This clonotype showed up many times. The chain employs TRBV29-1 and TRBJ2-1, with D possibly TRBD1 on 5 matching bases. Germline CDR1 reads SQVTM; CDR2 reads ANQGSEA. The CDR3 is 14 amino acids. V was trimmed by 5 bases and J by 4 bases, leaving 15 bases between them. CDR3 nucleotides: TGCAGCGTTTCACCCACAGGCTTATACAATGAGCAGTTCTTC. Encoded protein: CSVSPTGLYNEQFF.

The chain combines TRBV20-1 with TRBJ1-5, with a weak D call TRBD1 (5 bases). Germline V gene lookup returns CDR1 DFQATT and CDR2 SNEGSKA (reference sequence). The V end was cut by 5 bases, the J end by 5 bases, with 10 bases between. This CDR3 is built from 12 residues. CDR3 in amino acids: CSAGRDDQPQHF. CDR3 nucleotides: TGCAGTGCTGGTAGGGACGATCAGCCCCAGCATTTT.

V is TRBV4-1 and J is TRBJ1-2, with D possibly being TRBD1 (5 bases). The V end lost 7 bases, the J end lost 0 bases, and 18 bases lay between the germline ends. The germline V gene has CDR1 MGHRA and CDR2 YSYEKL. The CDR3 has 16 residues. CDR3 nucleotide sequence: TGCGCCAGCAAAAGGGGTCCAGGAGGAGCTAACTATGGCTACACCTTC. Translated: CASKRGPGGANYGYTF.

The rearrangement links TRBV6-2 or TRBV6-3 to TRBJ1-6, with 7 bases aligning to TRBD1. Germline loops: CDR1 MNHEY, CDR2 SVGEGT. The CDR3 is made up of 17 amino acids. The junction had 15 bases not matched to a gene; V was cut back by 5 bases and J by 8 bases. CDR3 in DNA: TGTGCCAGCAGTCCGTCGACAGGGAGCTATATGGATTCACCCCTCCACTTT. This translates into CASSPSTGSYMDSPLHF.

The chain uses TRBV6-5 and TRBJ1-4, with D possibly being TRBD1 (5 bases). The CDR3 runs 12 residues. Per germline, CDR1 MNHEY and CDR2 SVGAGI. Trimming cost V 4 bases and J 8 bases, with 8 bases left between them. The CDR3: CASSSGGEKLFF. The CDR3 DNA sequence: TGTGCCAGCAGTTCCGGGGGGGAAAAACTGTTTTTT.

J is TRBJ2-1 and V is TRBV27, with a weak D call TRBD1 (6 bases). The V end lost 5 bases, the J end lost 14 bases, and 19 bases lay between the germline ends. The CDR3 length is 13 residues. CDR1 and CDR2 (germline): MNHEY, SMNVEV (reference sequence). This CDR3 reads CASSPAGVGKKFF. CDR3 nucleotide sequence: TGTGCCAGCAGTCCCGCAGGGGTAGGTAAGAAGTTCTTC.

The chain uses TRBV5-1 and TRBJ2-1, with D unresolved. Germline assignment: CDR1 SGHRS and CDR2 YFSETQ. V was pared by 5 bases and J by 2 bases, with 11 bases between. The CDR3 runs 14 residues. The CDR3 bases are TGCGCCAGCAGTAGGTATTATGCCTACAATGAGCAGTTCTTC. It codes for CASSRYYAYNEQFF.

The chain links TRBV29-1 to TRBJ2-1; the match to TRBD1 covers 8 bases. Germline CDR1 reads SQVTM; CDR2 reads ANQGSEA. The ends lost 6 bases at V and 3 bases at J; junction bases unmatched: 7. The CDR3 spans 14 residues. CDR3: CSVTRTGNYNEQFF. The CDR3 nucleotides are TGCAGCGTCACGAGGACAGGGAACTACAATGAGCAGTTCTTC.

The V gene is TRBV6-2 or TRBV6-3, the J gene TRBJ1-2; D may be TRBD1 (6 bases). Germline lookup yields CDR1 MNHEY and CDR2 SVGEGT. Trimming removed 2 bases at V and 7 bases at J, with 14 bases between. CDR3 length: 14 amino acids. This CDR3 is CASSYLAQGGGYTF. CDR3 bases: TGTGCCAGCAGTTACCTGGCACAGGGTGGTGGCTACACCTTC.

The chain recombines TRBV20-1 with TRBJ1-4; D call uncertain. The germline gives CDR1 DFQATT, CDR2 SNEGSKA (reference sequence). This CDR3 has 13 amino acids. Trimming removed 6 bases from V and 8 bases from J, with 16 bases in between. CDR3 residues: CSASGVRREKLFF. The CDR3 DNA is TGCAGTGCAAGTGGTGTCAGACGGGAAAAACTGTTTTTT.

V is TRBV11-1 and J is TRBJ1-1; no clear D gene. The V gene's germline CDR1 is SGHAT and CDR2 FQDESV (reference sequence). Trimming removed 7 bases from V and 4 bases from J, with 16 bases in between. There are 14 residues in the CDR3. CDR3 region: CASTNQVRGTEAFF. CDR3 in DNA: TGTGCCAGCACTAACCAGGTTAGAGGCACTGAAGCTTTCTTT.

This clonotype was recorded once. The chain combines TRBV28 with TRBJ2-4, with D unresolved. The germline V gene encodes CDR1 MDHEN and CDR2 SYDVKM. V dropped 4 bases and J dropped 1 base, with 11 bases sitting between them. The CDR3 has 15 amino acids. Here the CDR3 reads CASSYPSKAKNIQYF. CDR3 nucleotides: TGTGCCAGCAGTTATCCCTCGAAGGCCAAAAACATTCAGTACTTC. The whole variable domain, remainder taken from reference TRBV28 and TRBJ2-4, is DVKVTQSSRYLVKRTGEKVFLECVQDMDHENMFWYRQDPGLGLRLIYFSYDVKMKEKGDIPEGYSVSREKKERFSLILESASTNQTSMYLCASSYPSKAKNIQYFGAGTRLSVL.

The chain recombines TRBV12-3 or TRBV12-4 with TRBJ1-1; the match to TRBD1 covers 11 bases. The CDR3 totals 19 residues. Trimming removed 0 bases from V and 10 bases from J; junction bases left unmatched: 19. The CDR3 loop is CASSLAYPGQGGEISGAFF. CDR3 DNA: TGTGCCAGCAGTTTAGCATACCCGGGACAGGGGGGCGAGATTTCTGGAGCTTTCTTT.

The sample holds a few counts of this clonotype. CDR3 DNA: TGCGCCAGCAGCCAAGACCAGAATGAATATGGCTACACCTTC. Protein product: CASSQDQNEYGYTF. This chain uses TRBV4-3 with TRBJ1-2; D is ambiguous. CDR1 is LGHNA and CDR2 is YSLEER in the germline V gene. V was trimmed by 0 bases and J by 5 bases, leaving 10 bases between them. The CDR3 length is 14 residues.

The chain employs TRBV5-8 and TRBJ2-7, with D perhaps TRBD2 (5 bases). The CDR3 length is 14 residues. In germline, CDR1 is SGHTS, CDR2 YDEGEE. V gave up 3 bases and J gave up 2 bases, with 12 bases separating them. The CDR3 DNA reads as TGTGCCAGCAGCTCCTCCGGGATAGCCTACGAGCAGTACTTC. Its protein is CASSSSGIAYEQYF.